This TCR beta chain was recovered during a study of cytomegalovirus exposure and HLA in healthy donors. Study details: Most genotyped donors, 81% of more than 300, had Caucasian-associated genetic ancestry. General study points: In terms of immune exposure information, only CMV serostatus was available. A previous analysis found most TCR beta V segments productive roughly 90% or roughly 30% of the time.

On this clone: Its antigen remains unidentified.

This CDR3 has 15 residues. The V end lost 3 bases, the J end lost 4 bases, and 12 bases lay between the germline ends. The V gene's germline CDR1 is MDHEN and CDR2 SYDVKM. PCR primers comprised 60 Vbeta and 13 Jbeta primers. Profiled with immunoSEQ multiplex PCR; TCRdb holds only in-frame clones, not every one. The table shows some 190,000 clones, with 75% to 85% occurring only once. The V call is TRBV28, the J call TRBJ2-2; TRBD1 might be the D (6 bases). This clonotype was sampled from a man aged 18 to 30 in good health and CMV-seronegative. Sequencing used PBMCs. The CDR3 DNA reads as TGTGCCAGCAGTTTCGGGCAGGGGTTCACCGGGGAGCTGTTTTTT. This encodes CASSFGQGFTGELFF.